The 17 T cell receptor beta chains given below trace back to one sample, sequenced in a study of cytomegalovirus exposure and HLA in healthy donors. Primers included in the PCR were 60 Vbeta and 13 Jbeta primers. Sequencing was performed with immunoSEQ multiplex PCR; in TCRdb, only in-frame clones are kept and a portion is missing. This sample carries about 77,000 clones, around three quarters of them seen once, and the ten largest clones take 4% to 4.5%. Input material: PBMCs. These receptors came from a man aged 40-49 years in good health and CMV-seronegative.

J is TRBJ2-3 and V is TRBV29-1; 8 nucleotides match TRBD2. Trimming cost V 5 bases and J 0 bases; bases outside gene matches: 1. Germline CDR1 SQVTM, CDR2 ANQGSEA. The CDR3 runs to 13 residues. The CDR3 region is CSVTSGSTDTQYF. CDR3 bases: TGCAGCGTTACTAGCGGAAGCACAGATACGCAGTATTTT.

The J gene is TRBJ2-3, the V gene TRBV11-3; a possible D gene is TRBD2 (5 bases). This CDR3 is built from 15 residues. V shed 1 base and J shed 2 bases, with 10 bases lying between them. CDR1 SGHNT and CDR2 YENEEA come from the germline V gene. The CDR3 DNA reads as TGTGCCAGCAGCTTAGGAACGGACTCCACAGATACGCAGTATTTT. Residues: CASSLGTDSTDTQYF.

The V and J genes are TRBV13 and TRBJ2-5, with D possibly TRBD1 on 5 matching bases. The CDR3 extends over 16 amino acids. Germline V gene sequence: CDR1 PRHDT, CDR2 FYEKMQ (reference sequence). V was cut by 5 bases and J by 5 bases, with 21 bases left in between. CDR3 residues: CASSRYVGDGKETQYF. The CDR3 DNA reads TGTGCCAGCAGCCGATACGTAGGGGATGGTAAGGAGACCCAGTACTTC.

The chain combines TRBV5-1 with TRBJ2-7; 9 bases fit TRBD1. J lost 6 bases, V lost 5 bases, and 9 bases had no gene match. Germline loops: CDR1 SGHRS, CDR2 YFSETQ. The CDR3 spans 14 residues. CDR3 DNA: TGCGCCAGCAGAACCGGGACAGGGATCTCCGAGCAGTACTTC. It is translated as CASRTGTGISEQYF.

The rearrangement joins TRBV7-9 to TRBJ2-5, with 7 bases lining up with TRBD2. The end of the DNA aligns better with TRBJ2-7, so the J call may be wrong. The CDR3 runs to 14 residues. Per the germline V gene, CDR1 is SEHNR and CDR2 is FQNEAQ (reference sequence). Here the CDR3 reads CATREAGTFSEQYF. The DNA of the CDR3 is TGTGCCACCCGGGAGGCGGGGACGTTCTCCGAGCAGTACTTC.

The chain employs TRBV5-1 and TRBJ2-5; perhaps TRBD2 as D (7 bases). The J call may not be correct, given that the DNA end is closer to TRBJ2-7. Per germline, CDR1 SGHRS and CDR2 YFSETQ. The CDR3 consists of 16 residues. The CDR3 sequence: CASSLAGGLLSYEQYF. DNA of the CDR3: TGCGCCAGCAGCTTGGCCGGGGGGCTGCTTTCCTACGAGCAGTACTTC.

This clone has only one observation. The V gene is TRBV9, the J gene TRBJ2-3; 7 bases fit TRBD2. Germline CDR1 reads SGDLS; CDR2 reads YYNGEE. The CDR3 contains 19 residues. Trimming removed 3 bases from V and 2 bases from J; junction bases left unmatched: 18. CDR3: CASSDPSGGTKSLTDTQYF. For the CDR3, the DNA is TGTGCCAGCAGCGACCCGAGTGGGGGGACTAAGTCTCTCACAGATACGCAGTATTTT.

The rearrangement joins TRBV5-1 to TRBJ1-1; 8 bases map to TRBD1. The CDR3 loop spans 16 amino acids. Trimming removed 2 bases from V and 1 base from J; junction bases left unmatched: 7. CDR1 SGHRS and CDR2 YFSETQ come from the germline V gene. The CDR3 sequence: CASSLAPTGENTEAFF. Here the CDR3 DNA reads TGCGCCAGCAGCTTAGCCCCGACAGGGGAGAACACTGAAGCTTTCTTT.

This clone was observed a single time. CDR3 sequence reads: CASSFLLGQGGEKLFF. The DNA of the CDR3 is TGTGCCAGCAGCTTCCTTTTGGGACAGGGTGGTGAAAAACTGTTTTTT. The chain uses TRBV7-2 and TRBJ1-4, with 9 bases matching TRBD1. J was trimmed by 7 bases and V by 3 bases; bases with no gene match: 9. This CDR3 spans 16 amino acids. Germline CDR1 SGHTA, CDR2 FQGNSA.

The chain uses TRBV19 and TRBJ1-5, with 10 positions matching TRBD1. The CDR3 length is 15 residues. CDR1 and CDR2 (germline): LNHDA, SQIVND (reference sequence). Trimming took 7 bases from V and 4 from J; bases not matched to a gene: 7. CDR3 protein: CASTQGQGVNQPQHF. CDR3 DNA: TGTGCCAGTACCCAAGGACAGGGGGTAAATCAGCCCCAGCATTTT.

The J gene is TRBJ1-2, the V gene TRBV28, with 7 bases fitting TRBD1. Germline V gives CDR1 MDHEN, CDR2 SYDVKM. Trimming took 8 bases from V and 7 from J; bases not matched to a gene: 10. The CDR3 runs 13 residues. This CDR3 is CASLEEGARGYTF. The CDR3, as DNA: TGTGCCAGCCTTGAGGAGGGGGCGCGTGGCTACACCTTC.

The rearrangement uses TRBV10-3 and TRBJ2-7; a possible D gene is TRBD2 (5 bases). In germline, CDR1 is ENHRY, CDR2 SYGVKD. V shed 0 bases and J shed 2 bases, with 11 bases lying between them. The CDR3 loop spans 15 amino acids. The CDR3 bases are TGTGCCATCAGTGAGTCAGGAGGTACGACCTACGAGCAGTACTTC. Translating it yields CAISESGGTTYEQYF.

The V call is TRBV19, the J call TRBJ2-1; 14 bases line up with TRBD2. Germline V gene lookup returns CDR1 LNHDA and CDR2 SQIVND (reference sequence). CDR3 length: 14 residues. The ends lost 10 bases at V and 8 bases at J; junction bases unmatched: 7. CDR3 DNA sequence: TGTGCCACCAGGGGACTAGCGGGAGTTCATGAGCAGTTCTTC. It specifies CATRGLAGVHEQFF. Complete variable domain (other parts from reference TRBV19 and TRBJ2-1): DGGITQSPKYLFRKEGQNVTLSCEQNLNHDAMYWYRQDPGQGLRLIYYSQIVNDFQKGDIAEGYSVSREKKESFPLTVTSAQKNPTAFYLCATRGLAGVHEQFFGPGTRLTVL.

The table lists this clone with a count of one. This rearrangement joins TRBV12-5 to TRBJ2-1, with a tentative D call TRBD1 (6 bases). Deletions cut 5 bases from V and 8 bases from J, with 19 bases between. CDR1 is LGHNT, CDR2 FRNRAP, per germline. The CDR3 consists of 15 residues. CDR3 in DNA: TGTGCTAGTGGTCTGGACAGTCCGGGAAGATATGAGCAGTTCTTC. Translating gives CASGLDSPGRYEQFF.

This rearrangement joins TRBV9 to TRBJ2-3; D perhaps matches TRBD2 (6 bases). Trimming took off 4 bases at V and 3 bases at J, with 15 bases between the two ends. Germline loops: CDR1 SGDLS, CDR2 YYNGEE. The CDR3 has 15 residues. The CDR3 is CASSRLDPKTDTQYF. In DNA form, the CDR3 reads TGTGCCAGCAGCCGACTAGACCCAAAGACAGATACGCAGTATTTT.

The chain uses TRBV30 and TRBJ1-1, with D possibly matching TRBD1 (5 bases). This CDR3 region has 11 residues. Per the germline V gene, CDR1 is GTSNPN and CDR2 is SVGIG (reference sequence). V lost 5 bases and J lost 3, with 7 bases in between. The CDR3 spells CAWAGYTEAFF. The CDR3 nucleotides are TGTGCCTGGGCAGGGTACACTGAAGCTTTCTTT.

The chain joins TRBV29-1 to TRBJ2-7; weak D call: TRBD1 (6 bases). There are 14 residues in the CDR3. Germline V gene lookup returns CDR1 SQVTM and CDR2 ANQGSEA. With 5 bases removed from V and 0 bases from J, the gap between germline ends came to 14 bases. This chain's CDR3 is CSVLNRARSYEQYF. Written as DNA, the CDR3 is TGCAGCGTTTTAAACAGGGCCCGCTCCTACGAGCAGTACTTC.